This TCR beta chain is from a study of blood T cell repertoires in COVID-19. Across the whole study: Sites in the United States, Italy and Spain provided acute and convalescent COVID-19 samples.

The CDR3 extends over 14 amino acids. Per germline, CDR1 SNHLY and CDR2 FYNNEI. V was clipped by 3 bases and J by 10 bases, with 13 bases between them. Recovered participants had two consecutive negative NP/OP PCR tests, healthcare professional clearance, or symptom resolution. As originally analysed: Reference gene primers were amplified, and this amplification served to estimate nucleated cell counts. TCRdb keeps only in-frame clones here, not all; method: immunoSEQ multiplex PCR. V, J and clone size derive from that table, while D and trimming were established from the DNA sequence. The data hold a few hundred thousand clones, with more than 75% observed a single time.

The source is a young woman who had recovered from COVID-19. The sample taken for sequencing was PBMCs or T cells enriched from blood (not recorded which). This sequence joins TRBV2 and TRBJ1-6; D uncertain. The CDR3 DNA reads TGTGCCAGCAGTGAGTGGGGAGGCGAATCACCCCTCCACTTT. This sequence encodes CASSEWGGESPLHF.